This T cell receptor beta chain appears in the sequencing data of a study of shared clonotypes between healthy human individuals. Study-wide points: Clonotypes shared by all four sorted-subset donors had higher generation probabilities than non-shared clonotypes.

TCRdb keeps only in-frame clones here, not all; method: immunoSEQ multiplex PCR. The data hold approximately 1.5 million clones, with approximately 98.5% observed a single time. A note on this clone: What it binds is unknown.

This CDR3 contains 14 residues. After removal of 6 bases from V and 4 bases from J, the junction contained 6 bases not matched to a gene. The V gene's germline CDR1 is MNHEY and CDR2 SVGAGI. The receptor comes from a man between 25 and 39 years old in good health. The sample consisted of naive CD4+ T cells sorted from blood. Stated subset: CD45RA+ positively selected. This chain connects TRBV6-5 to TRBJ1-2; the match to TRBD1 covers 9 bases. DNA of the CDR3: TGTGCCAGCAGACGGGGACAGGGAGGCTATGGCTACACCTTC. It codes for CASRRGQGGYGYTF.